This T cell receptor beta chain was retrieved from a study of blood T cell repertoires in COVID-19. For the study at large: Collection of acute and convalescent COVID-19 samples took place in the United States, Italy and Spain.

The CDR3 consists of 15 residues. V dropped 7 bases and J dropped 0 bases, with 15 bases sitting between them. Germline lookup yields CDR1 WSHSY and CDR2 SAAADI. Followed longitudinally, the Seattle patients had been enrolled during active infection. Assay: immunoSEQ multiplex PCR; the TCRdb copy retains only in-frame clones and omits some. The sample consists of roughly 220,000 clones, roughly four fifths of them appearing once. The chain joins TRBV10-2 to TRBJ1-1; D ambiguous. Sequenced input: peripheral blood. This TCR was recovered from an elderly woman with COVID-19, enrolled during active disease. The DNA of the CDR3 is TGCGCCAGCACCCGATCTTTGGCACTGAACACTGAAGCTTTCTTT. Residues: CASTRSLALNTEAFF.